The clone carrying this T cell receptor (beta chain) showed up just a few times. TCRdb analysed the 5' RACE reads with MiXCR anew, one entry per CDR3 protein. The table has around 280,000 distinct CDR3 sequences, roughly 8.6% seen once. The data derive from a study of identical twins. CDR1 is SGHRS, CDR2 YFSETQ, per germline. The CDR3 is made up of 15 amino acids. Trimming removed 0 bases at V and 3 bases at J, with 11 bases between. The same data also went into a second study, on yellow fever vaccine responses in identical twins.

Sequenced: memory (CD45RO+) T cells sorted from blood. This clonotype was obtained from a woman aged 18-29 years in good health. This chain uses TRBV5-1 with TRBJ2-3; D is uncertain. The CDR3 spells CASSLASSRTDTQYF. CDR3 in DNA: TGCGCCAGCAGCTTGGCCAGTAGCAGAACAGATACGCAGTATTTT.